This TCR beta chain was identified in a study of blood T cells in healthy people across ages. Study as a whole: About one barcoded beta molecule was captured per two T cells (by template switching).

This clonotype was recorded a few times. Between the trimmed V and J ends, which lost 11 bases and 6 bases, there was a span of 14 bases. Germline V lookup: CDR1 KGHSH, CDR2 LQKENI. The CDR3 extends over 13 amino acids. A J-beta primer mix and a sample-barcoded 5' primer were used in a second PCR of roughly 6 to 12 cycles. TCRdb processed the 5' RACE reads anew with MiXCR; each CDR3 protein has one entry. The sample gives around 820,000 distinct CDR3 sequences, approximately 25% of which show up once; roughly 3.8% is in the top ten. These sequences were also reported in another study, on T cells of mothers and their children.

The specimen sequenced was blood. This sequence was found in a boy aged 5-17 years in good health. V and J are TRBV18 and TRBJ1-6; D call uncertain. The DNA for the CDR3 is TGTGCCGGCCGCAATACCACTAATTCACCCCTCCACTTT. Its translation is CAGRNTTNSPLHF. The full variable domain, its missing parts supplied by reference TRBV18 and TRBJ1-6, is NAGVMQNPRHLVRRRGQEARLRCSPMKGHSHVYWYRQLPEEGLKFMVYLQKENIIDESGMPKERFSAEFPKEGPSILRIQQVVRGDSAAYFCAGRNTTNSPLHFGNGTRLTVT.